The 22 T cell receptor beta chains below were found in one sample sequenced in a study of beta chain features in type 1 diabetes. Study-wide results and limits: A moderate, significant TCRB CDR3 shortening appeared in type 1 diabetes across four CD4+ subsets.

All of the isolated RNA was reverse transcribed, so expressed TCRB transcripts were sequenced. Method: immunoSEQ multiplex PCR; TCRdb's copy keeps in-frame clones and lacks some. The data show 120,000 or so clones, with 15% to 20% seen just once and 2.6% held by the top ten. Which antigens these TCRs recognize remains unknown. The sequenced material came from central memory CD4+ T cells from blood. These receptor sequences come from a man aged 18 to 29 with type 1 diabetes.

The rearrangement uses TRBV7-9 and TRBJ2-7, with 10 nucleotides matching TRBD2. This CDR3 contains 14 residues. In germline, CDR1 is SEHNR, CDR2 FQNEAQ (reference sequence). The J segment lost 3 bases and the V segment lost 3 bases, leaving 2 bases of the junction unmatched. CDR3 nucleotide sequence: TGTGCCAGCAGCTTGCTAGCGGGAGACTACGAGCAGTACTTC. This translates into CASSLLAGDYEQYF.

This chain connects TRBV20-1 to TRBJ2-1; D gene unclear. Germline loops: CDR1 DFQATT, CDR2 SNEGSKA (reference sequence). V was shortened by 5 bases and J by 8 bases, with 7 bases between the two germline ends. The CDR3 totals 10 residues. The CDR3 DNA is TGCAGTGCTCGGTGGGATGAGCAGTTCTTC. Translating it yields CSARWDEQFF.

This clone turned up a few times. CDR3 nucleotides: TGCGCCAGCAGCCGGGGACTAGCGGACCCTAGGAATGAGCAGTTCTTC. Translating gives CASSRGLADPRNEQFF. The gene calls are TRBV4-1 and TRBJ2-1; TRBD2 matches 11 bases. Germline loops: CDR1 MGHRA, CDR2 YSYEKL. V shed 4 bases and J 7 bases; nucleotides not matched to a gene: 9. The CDR3 is 16 residues long.

This clone showed up just once. The CDR3 nucleotides are TGTGCCAGCAGCTTACAGGGTTCGATCACTGAAGCTTTCTTT. Residues: CASSLQGSITEAFF. The chain carries TRBV7-8 and TRBJ1-1; a weak D match, TRBD1 (5 bases). Germline V gives CDR1 SGHVS, CDR2 FQNEAQ. The length of the CDR3 is 14 residues. With 2 bases removed from V and 4 bases from J, the gap between germline ends came to 11 bases.

The chain carries TRBV7-6 and TRBJ2-3, with 9 nucleotides matching TRBD2. V lost 3 bases, J lost 0 bases, and 4 bases stayed unmatched. The CDR3 covers 16 residues. The germline V gene encodes CDR1 SGHVS and CDR2 FNYEAQ. CDR3 nucleotides: TGTGCCAGCAGCTTTATACTAGCGGGTAGCACAGATACGCAGTATTTT. This sequence encodes CASSFILAGSTDTQYF. The whole variable domain, filled in from reference TRBV7-6 and TRBJ2-3, reads GAGVSQSPRYKVTKRGQDVALRCDPISGHVSLYWYRQALGQGPEFLTYFNYEAQQDKSGLPNDRFSAERPEGSISTLTIQRTEQRDSAMYRCASSFILAGSTDTQYFGPGTRLTVL.

Points on this clone: The junction departs from the called germline gene at one end, perhaps through a read error. The chain joins TRBV10-1 to TRBJ2-7; TRBD2 matches at 8 bases. The CDR3 extends over 11 amino acids. Germline CDR1 WNHNN, CDR2 SYGVQD (reference sequence). CDR3 sequence (DNA): TGCGCCAGCCAAGGGAGCGGGAGCCCCCACTTC. This gives the protein CASQGSGSPHF.

This rearrangement joins TRBV30 to TRBJ2-7; D may match TRBD1 or TRBD2 (5 bases each). The CDR3 totals 14 residues. V dropped 3 bases and J dropped 1 base, with 13 bases sitting between them. CDR1 is GTSNPN, CDR2 SVGIG, per germline (reference sequence). This CDR3 is CAWRGAGSSYEQYF. CDR3 bases: TGTGCCTGGAGAGGGGCAGGGAGTTCCTACGAGCAGTACTTC.

Only a few counts were recorded for this clone. The CDR3 reads CASSDQSYEQYF. The DNA for the CDR3 is TGTGCCAGCAGTGACCAGAGCTACGAGCAGTACTTC. The chain joins TRBV25-1 to TRBJ2-7; D is unresolved. Germline V lookup: CDR1 MGHDK, CDR2 SYGVNS. The germline V and J ends were trimmed by 3 bases and 3 bases, with 6 bases remaining between them. The CDR3 covers 12 residues.

The chain has TRBV11-2 and TRBJ2-7; 9 nucleotides match TRBD2. CDR3 size: 15 residues. The J segment lost 3 bases and the V segment lost 5 bases, leaving 8 bases of the junction unmatched. CDR1 SGHAT and CDR2 FQNNGV come from the germline V gene. DNA of the CDR3: TGTGCCAGCAGCCCCCGACTAGCGGTTTACTACGAGCAGTACTTC. This sequence encodes CASSPRLAVYYEQYF.

The V call is TRBV6-5, the J call TRBJ2-3; D is unclear. CDR3 size: 15 residues. The V end lost 5 bases, the J end lost 4 bases, and 16 bases lay between the germline ends. The germline V gene has CDR1 MNHEY and CDR2 SVGAGI. CDR3 nucleotides: TGTGCCAGCAGTACCAAGACCGGCAGCCCAGATACGCAGTATTTT. This translates into CASSTKTGSPDTQYF.

This clone turned up a few times. V is TRBV5-1 and J is TRBJ2-1; 12 bases agree with TRBD2. CDR1 and CDR2 from the germline V gene are SGHRS and YFSETQ. This CDR3 contains 17 residues. V trimming: 4 bases; J trimming: 10 bases; junction bases outside the gene matches: 15. The CDR3 region has the DNA TGCGCCAGCAGCCCGCCGAGGGCTAGCGGGAGGGCCAAGGAGCAGTTCTTC. It translates to CASSPPRASGRAKEQFF.

This clone was counted a few times. V is TRBV5-1 and J is TRBJ2-7; a possible D gene is TRBD2 (6 bases). In germline, CDR1 is SGHRS, CDR2 YFSETQ. V lost 1 base to trimming and J lost 7 bases, with 15 bases between them. This CDR3 is 14 amino acids long. The CDR3: CASSLFPGVGEQYF. CDR3 nucleotide sequence: TGCGCCAGCAGCTTGTTTCCGGGAGTAGGGGAGCAGTACTTC.

This clone was picked up a small number of times. The chain links TRBV5-4 to TRBJ1-6; 10 positions agree with TRBD1. J was trimmed by 10 bases and V by 4 bases; bases with no gene match: 11. The germline V gene encodes CDR1 SGHNT and CDR2 YYREEE (reference sequence). The length of the CDR3 is 16 residues. In DNA form, the CDR3 reads TGTGCCAGCAGCCCTGGGGGGACAGGGGATCACTCACCCCTCCACTTT. It translates to CASSPGGTGDHSPLHF.

In its sample, this clone was seen a few times. The chain carries TRBV14 and TRBJ2-7; D not resolved. Germline V lookup: CDR1 SGHDN, CDR2 FVKESK. V was pared by 0 bases and J by 0 bases, with 9 bases between. The CDR3 consists of 15 residues. The CDR3 region is CASSQEAGFSYEQYF. In DNA, the CDR3 is TGTGCCAGCAGCCAAGAGGCTGGCTTCTCCTACGAGCAGTACTTC.

This clone has only a few counts. V usage is TRBV29-1 and J usage is TRBJ2-3, with 11 positions matching TRBD2. The CDR3 is made up of 15 amino acids. With 6 bases clipped from V and 3 bases from J, the junction kept 8 bases outside the gene matches. The germline gives CDR1 SQVTM, CDR2 ANQGSEA. CDR3 amino acids: CSVQGVAGGTDTQYF. In nucleotides, the CDR3 is TGCAGCGTCCAGGGGGTAGCGGGAGGGACAGATACGCAGTATTTT.

The CDR3 DNA reads as TGTGCCAGCAGCTTAGATCGAAAGGCGAAGCAGTACTTC. Its protein product is CASSLDRKAKQYF. The chain recombines TRBV11-2 with TRBJ2-7; the D is unclear. CDR1 is SGHAT, CDR2 FQNNGV, per germline. Between the trimmed V and J ends, which lost 0 bases and 8 bases, there was a span of 11 bases. The CDR3 is 13 amino acids.

This clone showed up just a few times. This may stem from a read error, because a much larger clone lies one nucleotide away. The chain recombines TRBV4-1 with TRBJ2-3, with 9 bases identical to TRBD2. Per the germline V gene, CDR1 is MGHRA and CDR2 is YSYEKL. The CDR3 is 15 amino acids. The ends lost 0 bases at V and 4 bases at J; junction bases unmatched: 2. The CDR3: CASSQEREGADTQYF. The CDR3 bases are TGCGCCAGCAGCCAAGAGCGGGAGGGGGCAGATACGCAGTATTTT.

The V gene is TRBV18, the J gene TRBJ2-4; D remains ambiguous. CDR3 size: 15 residues. Germline lookup yields CDR1 KGHSH and CDR2 LQKENI. With 6 bases removed from V and 1 base from J, the gap between germline ends came to 13 bases. The CDR3 loop reads CASSPGSSAKNIQYF. Here the CDR3 DNA reads TGTGCCAGCTCCCCGGGCAGTTCGGCCAAAAACATTCAGTACTTC.

The rearrangement uses TRBV30 and TRBJ2-7; D is unresolved. CDR1 and CDR2 (germline): GTSNPN, SVGIG (reference sequence). Trimming removed 4 bases from V and 7 bases from J, with 14 bases in between. The CDR3 covers 12 residues. In nucleotides, the CDR3 is TGTGCCTGGACCCGGGTCGTCGGGGAGCAGTACTTC. This encodes CAWTRVVGEQYF.

The chain has TRBV7-9 and TRBJ2-7; 7 positions agree with TRBD1. J lost 2 bases, V lost 5 bases, and 3 bases had no gene match. Germline V gives CDR1 SEHNR, CDR2 FQNEAQ (reference sequence). The CDR3 consists of 13 residues. This chain's CDR3 is CASSGDRAYEQYF. CDR3 in DNA: TGTGCCAGCAGCGGGGACAGAGCCTACGAGCAGTACTTC.

Comments on this clone: This sample also contains other DNA sequences that code for the same CDR3. The gene calls are TRBV4-3 and TRBJ2-7; TRBD1 matches 9 bases. The CDR3 spans 14 residues. Germline V gives CDR1 LGHNA, CDR2 YSLEER. Trimming removed 3 bases from V and 2 bases from J; junction bases left unmatched: 2. Written as DNA, the CDR3 is TGCGCCAGCAGCCAGGACAGGGGTGCCTACGAGCAGTACTTC. Protein sequence: CASSQDRGAYEQYF.

DNA of the CDR3: TGTGCTAGTGGTTACCAACTAGCGGGAGAGCAGTTCTTC. Its translation is CASGYQLAGEQFF. The gene calls are TRBV12-5 and TRBJ2-1; 10 bases fit TRBD2. This CDR3 is built from 13 residues. The V gene end was trimmed by 4 bases and the J gene end by 10 bases; junction bases not matched to a gene: 4. Per the germline V gene, CDR1 is LGHNT and CDR2 is FRNRAP.